The entry that follows covers one T cell receptor (beta chain) sequence. Per the original methods: Estimation of nucleated cell counts relied on the amplification of reference gene primers. Measured with immunoSEQ multiplex PCR; TCRdb has only the in-frame clones, and not every one. V and J calls and clone size are given by that table; D and trimming were obtained from the DNA. The sample has about 130,000 clones, about 83% seen once; the top ten hold roughly 10%. The CDR3 contains 15 residues. With 2 bases clipped from V and 4 bases from J, the junction kept 1 base outside the gene matches. Germline V gene data show CDR1 as MRHNA and CDR2 as SNTAGT. The entry originates in a study of blood T cell repertoires in COVID-19. Study-level information: Donors in the United States, Italy and Spain gave samples during acute or convalescent COVID-19. Sources were T cells, B-cell-depleted T cells, or PBMCs; the material itself was cDNA or gDNA.

The sequenced sample consisted of peripheral blood. The chain is built from TRBV6-4 and TRBJ2-3; the match to TRBD2 covers 12 bases. The TCR originated in a man in his forties with active or convalescent COVID-19. The chain's CDR3 is CASSDASGGADTQYF. CDR3 DNA sequence: TGTGCCAGCAGTGACGCTAGCGGGGGGGCAGATACGCAGTATTTT.